This entry lists 32 T cell receptor beta chains sequenced from one sample in a study of blood T cell repertoires in COVID-19 (dated by TCRdb to 2020 to 2021). Libraries came from the immunoSEQ multiplex PCR assay. Here the immuneACCESS table is served through TCRdb, limited to in-frame sequences with V and J called. Missing clones are a known gap in these copies; in checked studies unresolved V genes cover under half, and the rest lacks a known reason. This sample comprises approximately 40,000 clones, 80% to 90% of them detected only once. The top ten constitute 9% of the sample. Material: peripheral blood. Every receptor here comes from a woman aged 70 to 79 with acute or convalescent COVID-19.

This clone has more than one count but fewer than ten. The chain combines TRBV7-9 with TRBJ1-1; the D is unclear. The CDR3 consists of 15 residues. Trimming left V 5 bases short and J 4 bases short, with 17 bases between. Germline assignment: CDR1 SEHNR and CDR2 FQNEAQ (reference sequence). CDR3 loop: CASSDWTRAGTEAFF. The CDR3 bases are TGTGCCAGCAGCGACTGGACCCGGGCGGGCACTGAAGCTTTCTTT.

The CDR3 loop reads CASIKNSGGDETQYF. The DNA of the CDR3 is TGCGCCAGCATTAAGAATTCGGGGGGCGATGAGACCCAGTACTTC. J is TRBJ2-5 and V is TRBV10-2; D is possibly TRBD2 (7 bases). There are 15 residues in the CDR3. Trimming shortened V by 7 bases and J by 5 bases, and 20 bases separated the two germline ends. The germline V gene has CDR1 WSHSY and CDR2 SAAADI.

The V gene is TRBV18, the J gene TRBJ1-1, with D maybe TRBD1 (5 bases). V lost 3 bases and J lost 0, with 14 bases in between. Germline assignment: CDR1 KGHSH and CDR2 LQKENI. The CDR3 length is 16 residues. CDR3 DNA sequence: TGTGCCAGCTCACCCGGCAGGGATCAGGTGAACACTGAAGCTTTCTTT. This gives the protein CASSPGRDQVNTEAFF.

This chain joins TRBV23-1 and TRBJ1-2; TRBD1 aligns across 8 bases. TRBV23-1 is an open reading frame whose function is uncertain. The V and J ends lost 0 bases and 4 bases, in that order; junction bases with no gene match: 1. This CDR3 is 14 amino acids long. The CDR3 DNA reads as TGCGCCAGCAGTCAATCTGACAGGGGCTATGGCTACACCTTC. Protein: CASSQSDRGYGYTF.

CDR3 coding DNA: TGTGCCAGCAGTTACGCGGGGGGCGAGGGTTTCTTT. Its translation: CASSYAGGEGFF. The chain links TRBV12-3 or TRBV12-4 to TRBJ1-1; maybe TRBD1 (6 bases). This CDR3 spans 12 amino acids. V lost 4 bases to trimming and J lost 13 bases, with 16 bases between them.

The genes are TRBV12-2 and TRBJ2-7; TRBD2 is the table's D call and was not checked against the DNA. TRBV12-2 corresponds to a pseudogene. This CDR3 is built from 14 residues. Written as DNA, the CDR3 is TGTGCAAGTCGCCCCCGGTTTCTTCCCTACGAGCAGTACGTC. Its protein is CASRPRFLPYEQYV.

V usage is TRBV5-1 and J usage is TRBJ2-1, with TRBD1 matching over 8 bases. Looked up from germline, CDR1 is SGHRS and CDR2 is YFSETQ. V was clipped by 0 bases and J by 5 bases; unmatched bases: 10. This CDR3 has 17 residues. CDR3 sequence reads: CASSLGGTGLGDNEQFF. In DNA form, the CDR3 reads TGCGCCAGCAGCTTGGGGGGGACAGGTCTAGGTGACAATGAGCAGTTCTTC.

This chain joins TRBV28 and TRBJ2-2; 9 bases line up with TRBD2. Germline CDR1 MDHEN, CDR2 SYDVKM. This CDR3 comprises 17 residues. The V segment lost 6 bases and the J segment 3 bases; nucleotides outside the gene matches: 11. CDR3 nucleotide sequence: TGTGCCAGCAGGCCCCCGACTAGCGGAAGTTACACCGGGGAGCTGTTTTTT. It specifies CASRPPTSGSYTGELFF.

The gene calls are TRBV11-3 and TRBJ1-3; D unclear. V gave up 2 bases and J gave up 4 bases, with 21 bases separating them. Per the germline V gene, CDR1 is SGHNT and CDR2 is YENEEA. The CDR3 sequence is 18 residues long. CDR3 coding DNA: TGTGCCAGCAGCTTACCCTTCGAAGAGGAAGATTGGGGAAACACCATATATTTT. Protein sequence: CASSLPFEEEDWGNTIYF.

This rearrangement joins TRBV20-1 to TRBJ2-7, with D hard to call. Trimming left V 3 bases short and J 3 bases short, with 12 bases between. The CDR3 is made up of 13 amino acids. Germline CDR1 is DFQATT and CDR2 is SNEGSKA (reference sequence). CDR3 protein: CSASNSLLYEQYV. The CDR3 DNA reads as TGCAGTGCTAGTAATTCCCTCCTCTACGAGCAGTACGTC.

The rearrangement joins TRBV7-2 to TRBJ1-6; no clear D gene. This CDR3 region has 13 residues. Germline V gives CDR1 SGHTA, CDR2 FQGNSA. The V end lost 0 bases, the J end lost 13 bases, and 10 bases lay between the germline ends. CDR3 DNA: TGTGCCAGCAGCTTAGCGCTGGCGGCGCCCCTCCACTTT. Translated, it gives CASSLALAAPLHF.

The genes are TRBV12-3 or TRBV12-4 and TRBJ1-1, with D unresolved. CDR3 length: 13 residues. V was cut by 6 bases and J by 3 bases, with 11 bases left in between. In DNA form, the CDR3 reads TGTGCCAGCAGCCGTCAACGGGACACTGAAGCTTTCTTT. It is translated as CASSRQRDTEAFF.

The V call is TRBV5-4, the J call TRBJ2-1, with D perhaps TRBD2 (5 bases). This CDR3 has 14 residues. Germline loops: CDR1 SGHNT, CDR2 YYREEE (reference sequence). Trimming stripped 0 bases from V and 7 bases from J, with 11 bases between. The CDR3 DNA follows: TGTGCCAGCAGCTTGGGTTTCTCGGGAAATGAGCAGTTCTTC. Its protein is CASSLGFSGNEQFF.

The chain couples TRBV24-1 to TRBJ2-1, with 8 nucleotides matching TRBD1. Germline V CDR1 and CDR2: KGHDR, SFDVKD. This CDR3 contains 16 residues. J lost 7 bases, V lost 1 base, and 8 bases had no gene match. The CDR3 region has the DNA TGTGCCACCAGTGATTTACATACAGGGGGTCGAAATGAGCAGTTCTTC. As protein: CATSDLHTGGRNEQFF.

This clone was counted only a few times. This rearrangement joins TRBV5-7 to TRBJ1-5, with TRBD1 matching over 9 bases. TRBV5-7 is treated as an ORF (open reading frame) with a function not yet certain. The CDR3 length is 19 residues. Trimming cost V 4 bases and J 0 bases; bases outside gene matches: 14. The CDR3 DNA reads TGTGCCAGCAGCCTAAACCGAGGACAGGGGTTAGATAGCAATCAGCCCCAGCATTTT. This codes for CASSLNRGQGLDSNQPQHF.

The chain links TRBV3-1 (or the pseudogene TRBV3-2) to TRBJ2-3; D is possibly TRBD2 (6 bases). This CDR3 is built from 13 residues. V was cut by 3 bases and J by 5 bases, with 9 bases left in between. Germline assignment: CDR1 LGHDT and CDR2 YNNKEL (reference sequence). The CDR3 sequence is CASSQRGLDTQYF. The DNA for the CDR3 is TGTGCCAGCAGCCAGCGGGGTCTAGATACGCAGTATTTT.

This clone was recorded once. V usage is TRBV29-1 and J usage is TRBJ1-1, with D unresolved. This CDR3 comprises 8 residues. V gave up 7 bases and J gave up 7 bases, with 4 bases separating them. The germline CDR1 and CDR2 sequences are SQVTM and ANQGSEA. The CDR3 sequence is CSAREAFF. Here the CDR3 DNA reads TGCAGCGCCCGTGAAGCTTTCTTT.

The gene calls are TRBV6-4 and TRBJ2-7, with D possibly being TRBD1 (5 bases). This CDR3 spans 11 amino acids. V was cut by 6 bases and J by 3 bases, with 6 bases left in between. CDR1 and CDR2 from the germline V gene are MRHNA and SNTAGT. CDR3: CASRGHYEQYV. The CDR3 region has the DNA TGTGCCAGCAGGGGGCACTACGAGCAGTACGTC.

This chain links TRBV7-2 with TRBJ2-1; 8 bases are shared with TRBD2. Germline trimming cut 5 bases from V and 4 bases from J; bases unmatched to any gene: 1. Looked up from germline, CDR1 is SGHTA and CDR2 is FQGNSA. The CDR3 has 13 residues. The CDR3 nucleotides are TGTGCCAGCAGCCGGGGGGGGTACAATGAGCAGTTCTTC. This sequence encodes CASSRGGYNEQFF.

J is TRBJ1-1 and V is TRBV5-1, with a weak D call TRBD1 (5 bases). The CDR3 length is 14 residues. The germline gives CDR1 SGHRS, CDR2 YFSETQ. Between the trimmed V and J ends, which lost 0 bases and 1 base, there was a span of 7 bases. CDR3 amino acids: CASSLGQPNTEAFF. CDR3 DNA: TGCGCCAGCAGCTTGGGACAGCCGAACACTGAAGCTTTCTTT. Full variable domain (outside the CDR3, taken from reference TRBV5-1 and TRBJ1-1): KAGVTQTPRYLIKTRGQQVTLSCSPISGHRSVSWYQQTPGQGLQFLFEYFSETQRNKGNFPGRFSGRQFSNSRSEMNVSTLELGDSALYLCASSLGQPNTEAFFGQGTRLTVV.

The CDR3 protein is CASSAGGGVSNGYTF. The CDR3 coding sequence is TGTGCCAGCAGTGCTGGAGGCGGGGTCTCGAATGGCTACACCTTC. The chain carries TRBV25-1 and TRBJ1-2; D unresolved. In germline, CDR1 is MGHDK, CDR2 SYGVNS. With 4 bases removed from V and 6 bases from J, the gap between germline ends came to 18 bases. The CDR3 totals 15 residues.

This sequence joins TRBV7-3 and TRBJ2-2; a weak D match, TRBD2 (6 bases). Trimming cost V 1 base and J 4 bases, with 10 bases left between them. The CDR3 is 15 amino acids. Germline CDR1 reads SGHTA; CDR2 reads FQGTGA. The CDR3 DNA is TGTGCCAGCAGCTTAATCGGGAGTTCCACCGGGGAGCTGTTTTTT. Translation: CASSLIGSSTGELFF.

The V call is TRBV7-9, the J call TRBJ1-4; no clear D. Germline-derived CDR1 and CDR2 are SEHNR and FQNEAQ (reference sequence). The CDR3 has 14 residues. Trimming removed 5 bases from V and 0 bases from J, with 7 bases in between. The CDR3 DNA sequence: TGTGCCAGCAGCGAAAGAGCAACTAATGAAAAACTGTTTTTT. Protein: CASSERATNEKLFF.

The chain carries TRBV4-3 and TRBJ1-5, with a tentative D call TRBD1 (5 bases). Trimming shortened V by 0 bases and J by 6 bases, and 12 bases separated the two germline ends. CDR1 is LGHNA and CDR2 is YSLEER in the germline V gene. The CDR3 sequence is 15 residues long. CDR3 protein: CASSQDITGSQPQHF. The CDR3, as DNA: TGCGCCAGCAGCCAAGATATCACAGGCTCTCAGCCCCAGCATTTT.

V is TRBV29-1 and J is TRBJ2-1; 7 positions agree with TRBD2. The CDR3 contains 15 residues. The V gene's germline CDR1 is SQVTM and CDR2 ANQGSEA. The V gene end was trimmed by 4 bases and the J gene end by 0 bases; junction bases not matched to a gene: 6. For the CDR3, the DNA is TGCAGCGTTGTCAGGGAGGGGAGCTCCTACAATGAGCAGTTCTTC. Translated: CSVVREGSSYNEQFF.

CDR3 nucleotides: TGTGCCAGCCGCGGGGCGGGGGGCCGGTACAATGAGCAGTTCTTC. This encodes CASRGAGGRYNEQFF. V and J are TRBV3-1 (or the pseudogene TRBV3-2) and TRBJ2-1, with 8 positions matching TRBD2. Germline CDR1 reads LGHDT; CDR2 reads YNNKEL (reference sequence). The V gene end was trimmed by 8 bases and the J gene end by 4 bases; junction bases not matched to a gene: 10. The CDR3 totals 15 residues.

The rearrangement joins TRBV4-1 to TRBJ1-2; possibly TRBD1 for D (5 bases). V lost 0 bases, J lost 8 bases, and 19 bases lay in between. Germline CDR1 and CDR2: MGHRA and YSYEKL. The CDR3 length is 16 residues. The CDR3 loop is CASSQEISRADTGYTF. CDR3 nucleotide sequence: TGCGCCAGCAGCCAAGAGATAAGCAGGGCGGATACCGGCTACACCTTC.

The V call is TRBV5-6, the J call TRBJ1-2; D is perhaps TRBD1 (6 bases). CDR1 is SGHDT, CDR2 YYEEEE, per germline. V lost 0 bases to trimming and J lost 4 bases, with 13 bases between them. The length of the CDR3 is 15 residues. The chain's CDR3 is CASSLAGGQAYGYTF. CDR3 bases: TGTGCCAGCAGCTTGGCCGGGGGGCAGGCCTATGGCTACACCTTC.

The CDR3 DNA sequence: TGTGCCAGCAGTGGTAGGACAGGCAATCAGCCCCAGCATTTT. Translated: CASSGRTGNQPQHF. This chain connects TRBV27 to TRBJ1-5, with D possibly matching TRBD1 (6 bases). The V and J ends lost 5 bases and 2 bases respectively, with 10 bases between them. Germline V gene data show CDR1 as MNHEY and CDR2 as SMNVEV (reference sequence). The CDR3 sequence is 14 residues long.

This chain joins TRBV11-2 and TRBJ2-1; 7 nucleotides align to TRBD1. Trimming at V came to 5 bases and at J to 7 bases, leaving 8 bases not matched to a gene. This CDR3 spans 14 amino acids. Germline assignment: CDR1 SGHAT and CDR2 FQNNGV. CDR3 in DNA: TGTGCCAGCAGCCTCCTCTGGACAGGTAATGAGCAGTTCTTC. This translates into CASSLLWTGNEQFF.

CDR3 DNA: TGTGCCAGCAGTTACTTAAGGGACAGCTACGAGCAGTACGTC. It encodes CASSYLRDSYEQYV. The rearrangement uses TRBV6-6 and TRBJ2-7, with 7 bases identical to TRBD1. The CDR3 is 14 amino acids. Germline V gene data show CDR1 as MNHNY and CDR2 as SVGAGI (reference sequence). The V and J ends lost 1 base and 3 bases, in that order; junction bases with no gene match: 3.

The chain joins TRBV5-6 to TRBJ2-7, with 9 bases that match TRBD1. Trimming removed 4 bases from V and 2 bases from J; junction bases left unmatched: 16. CDR3 length: 18 amino acids. CDR1 SGHDT and CDR2 YYEEEE come from the germline V gene. CDR3 bases: TGTGCCAGCAGCCCCCCCACAGGGGGCGCATCCGTCCCCTACGAGCAGTACGTC. Translation: CASSPPTGGASVPYEQYV.